The 29 T cell receptor beta chains below all came from one sample that was sequenced in a study of Ad26.COV2.S vaccination and SARS-CoV-2 variants. The repertoire was sequenced with immunoSEQ multiplex PCR; TCRdb's copy has only in-frame clones and lacks some. In the table there are 240,000 or so clones, approximately 87% of which are singletons. Treatment noted: roughly 20 received Ad26.COV2.S at low or high dose, single or two shots; five or six received placebo; per-sample allocation not given. Specimen acquisition occurred on day 63 following the initial vaccine or placebo injection. Sequencing was performed on peripheral blood, taken in a trial of Ad26.COV2.S vaccine versus placebo. The receptors stem from a person aged 18-65 years who received the Ad26.COV2.S COVID-19 vaccine or a placebo.

The J gene is TRBJ2-2, the V gene TRBV6-2 or TRBV6-3; 8 bases map to TRBD2. Germline-derived CDR1 and CDR2 are MNHEY and SVGEGT. V lost 7 bases, J lost 4 bases, and 14 bases stayed unmatched. The CDR3 is 17 amino acids. The CDR3 protein is CASTPPGTRIGTGELFF. The CDR3, as DNA: TGTGCCAGCACCCCACCCGGGACTAGAATCGGCACCGGGGAGCTGTTTTTT.

In regard to this clone: The junction departs from the called germline gene at one end, perhaps through a read error. The genes are TRBV7-7 and TRBJ2-7; D unresolved. The CDR3 covers 15 residues. CDR1 is SSHAT and CDR2 is FNYEAQ in the germline V gene (reference sequence). The CDR3 is CASSLSPGLAYEQYF. The CDR3 DNA reads as TGTGCTAGCAGCTTAAGTCCAGGCCTAGCCTACGAGCAGTACTTC.

As concerns this clone: The sample holds other DNA sequences that translate to the same CDR3. V and J are TRBV28 and TRBJ2-7, with D tentatively TRBD2 (6 bases). The CDR3 is made up of 12 amino acids. Trimming took 8 bases from V and 4 from J, leaving 12 bases between them. Per germline, CDR1 MDHEN and CDR2 SYDVKM. CDR3 loop: CASGGLKYEQYF. CDR3 DNA: TGTGCCAGCGGGGGACTTAAATACGAGCAGTACTTC.

The chain is built from TRBV28 and TRBJ2-7; weak D call: TRBD1 (6 bases). The CDR3 is 15 residues long. V was clipped by 6 bases and J by 2 bases, with 17 bases between them. CDR1 and CDR2 from the germline V gene are MDHEN and SYDVKM. The CDR3, as DNA: TGTGCCAGCAGCTTGGAGACAGGCAGAACCTACGAGCAGTACTTC. This codes for CASSLETGRTYEQYF. Full variable domain (rest looked up from reference TRBV28 and TRBJ2-7): DVKVTQSSRYLVKRTGEKVFLECVQDMDHENMFWYRQDPGLGLRLIYFSYDVKMKEKGDIPEGYSVSREKKERFSLILESASTNQTSMYLCASSLETGRTYEQYFGPGTRLTVT.

This clone was found once. This chain uses TRBV30 with TRBJ1-2; D not certain. CDR1 and CDR2 from the germline V gene are GTSNPN and SVGIG (reference sequence). Trimming stripped 4 bases from V and 6 bases from J, with 18 bases between. CDR3 length equals 14 residues. CDR3 in DNA: TGTGCCTGGATCCAGGAGCCTCAAGGCAATGGCTACACCTTC. This sequence encodes CAWIQEPQGNGYTF.

The chain joins TRBV27 to TRBJ2-7; D might be TRBD1 (5 bases). There are 14 residues in the CDR3. Between the trimmed V and J ends, which lost 0 bases and 5 bases, there was a span of 11 bases. CDR1 MNHEY and CDR2 SMNVEV come from the germline V gene (reference sequence). The CDR3 bases are TGTGCCAGCAGTTTATCCGCCAGGGTGGACGAGCAGTACTTC. Amino acids: CASSLSARVDEQYF.

J is TRBJ2-1 and V is TRBV6-6, with a weak D call TRBD1 (5 bases). The CDR3 spans 11 residues. Trimming cost V 7 bases and J 12 bases, with 13 bases left between them. CDR1 and CDR2 from the germline V gene are MNHNY and SVGAGI (reference sequence). The CDR3 DNA reads TGTGCCAGCACCCTTGGGGCCGGGCAGTTCTTC. Encoded protein: CASTLGAGQFF.

This clone was seen only a few times. This rearrangement joins TRBV25-1 to TRBJ1-6; possible D gene TRBD1, 5 bases. The CDR3 runs to 15 residues. Trimming took off 1 base at V and 7 bases at J, with 11 bases between the two ends. Germline V gives CDR1 MGHDK, CDR2 SYGVNS. CDR3 nucleotides: TGTGCCAGCAGTGAATCCGGGGGATGGAATTCACCCCTCCACTTT. Residues: CASSESGGWNSPLHF.

This chain connects TRBV2 to TRBJ1-5; maybe TRBD1 (5 bases). Trimming stripped 4 bases from V and 0 bases from J, with 7 bases between. The CDR3 is made up of 14 amino acids. Germline V lookup: CDR1 SNHLY, CDR2 FYNNEI. The CDR3 DNA reads TGTGCCAGCAGTGCAGGGTATAGCAATCAGCCCCAGCATTTT. Its protein product is CASSAGYSNQPQHF.

The chain carries TRBV28 and TRBJ2-3; the match to TRBD2 covers 7 bases. CDR1 MDHEN and CDR2 SYDVKM come from the germline V gene. The ends lost 4 bases at V and 1 base at J; junction bases unmatched: 20. CDR3 length equals 20 residues. This CDR3 is CASSSIGPRREGIGTDTQYF. CDR3 coding DNA: TGTGCCAGCAGTTCCATAGGTCCCCGCAGGGAGGGGATTGGCACAGATACGCAGTATTTT. Combining the CDR3 with reference TRBV28 and TRBJ2-3 gives the whole variable domain DVKVTQSSRYLVKRTGEKVFLECVQDMDHENMFWYRQDPGLGLRLIYFSYDVKMKEKGDIPEGYSVSREKKERFSLILESASTNQTSMYLCASSSIGPRREGIGTDTQYFGPGTRLTVL.

The chain combines TRBV2 with TRBJ1-5; D call uncertain. The V gene lost 7 bases and the J gene lost 4 bases, with 8 bases spanning the gap. The CDR3 sequence is 12 residues long. Germline V gives CDR1 SNHLY, CDR2 FYNNEI. CDR3 sequence reads: CASKTGNQPQHF. The CDR3 DNA is TGTGCCAGCAAGACGGGGAATCAGCCCCAGCATTTT.

This rearrangement joins TRBV20-1 to TRBJ2-2; 11 bases line up with TRBD2. J was trimmed by 1 base and V by 3 bases; bases with no gene match: 13. CDR1 is DFQATT and CDR2 is SNEGSKA in the germline V gene (reference sequence). The CDR3 runs to 19 residues. The CDR3 sequence is CSASRLGTSGGLNTGELFF. The CDR3 coding sequence is TGCAGTGCTAGTCGCCTCGGGACTAGCGGAGGATTGAACACCGGGGAGCTGTTTTTT.

This sequence joins TRBV9 and TRBJ2-2; D not resolved. From germline, CDR1 is SGDLS and CDR2 YYNGEE. The CDR3 spans 17 residues. Trimming pared 0 bases from V and 0 bases from J, leaving 12 bases between. CDR3 bases: TGTGCCAGCAGCGTAGGTTTTGGGCATCCGAACACCGGGGAGCTGTTTTTT. As protein: CASSVGFGHPNTGELFF.

The J gene is TRBJ2-1, the V gene TRBV5-1; D ambiguous. From germline, CDR1 is SGHRS and CDR2 YFSETQ. The CDR3 sequence is 17 residues long. V shed 0 bases and J shed 8 bases, with 21 bases lying between them. This CDR3 reads CASSLGRTRFSGDEQFF. DNA of the CDR3: TGCGCCAGCAGCTTGGGCAGGACCAGGTTTTCGGGCGATGAGCAGTTCTTC.

The chain has TRBV25-1 and TRBJ2-2; 8 bases agree with TRBD1. The CDR3 is made up of 18 amino acids. Germline assignment: CDR1 MGHDK and CDR2 SYGVNS. The junction had 10 bases not matched to a gene; V was cut back by 4 bases and J by 0 bases. The CDR3: CASSAVQGGWTNTGELFF. CDR3 in DNA: TGTGCCAGCAGTGCGGTACAGGGGGGTTGGACGAACACCGGGGAGCTGTTTTTT.

V is TRBV19 and J is TRBJ2-1; 7 nucleotides match TRBD2. This CDR3 contains 14 residues. Unmatched junction bases numbered 3, after V lost 5 bases and J lost 2 bases. CDR1 is LNHDA, CDR2 SQIVND, per germline (reference sequence). DNA of the CDR3: TGTGCCAGTAGTTCACTAGCGACCTACAATGAGCAGTTCTTC. This gives the protein CASSSLATYNEQFF.

This clone was detected once. This chain joins TRBV18 and TRBJ1-3; D unresolved. V shed 0 bases and J shed 1 base, with 4 bases lying between them. Germline assignment: CDR1 KGHSH and CDR2 LQKENI. This CDR3 spans 14 amino acids. CDR3 sequence reads: CASSPPGSGNTIYF. DNA for the CDR3: TGTGCCAGCTCACCACCGGGTTCTGGAAACACCATATATTTT.

The V call is TRBV5-6, the J call TRBJ1-2; TRBD1 matches at 7 bases. In germline, CDR1 is SGHDT, CDR2 YYEEEE. The CDR3 is 17 residues long. Unmatched junction bases numbered 12, after V lost 4 bases and J lost 0 bases. The DNA for the CDR3 is TGTGCCAGCAGCACCGGGACAGCATCCTATTCTAACTATGGCTACACCTTC. Amino acids: CASSTGTASYSNYGYTF.

The chain is built from TRBV5-4 and TRBJ1-2; D uncertain. Germline V gives CDR1 SGHNT, CDR2 YYREEE (reference sequence). The CDR3 totals 14 residues. The V end lost 0 bases, the J end lost 2 bases, and 8 bases lay between the germline ends. The CDR3 DNA follows: TGTGCCAGCAGCTTGGAAGTGGGAAACTATGGCTACACCTTC. Translated: CASSLEVGNYGYTF. Full variable domain (remainder filled in from reference TRBV5-4 and TRBJ1-2): ETGVTQSPTHLIKTRGQQVTLRCSSQSGHNTVSWYQQALGQGPQFIFQYYREEENGRGNFPPRFSGLQFPNYSSELNVNALELDDSALYLCASSLEVGNYGYTFGSGTRLTVV.

This chain connects TRBV11-2 to TRBJ2-3; D may correspond to TRBD1 or TRBD2 (5 bases each). The germline V gene has CDR1 SGHAT and CDR2 FQNNGV. The CDR3 spans 18 residues. V dropped 2 bases and J dropped 1 base, with 19 bases sitting between them. In DNA, the CDR3 is TGTGCCAGCAGCTTATTGGGGGTTTCGCGGGTGGGCACAGATACGCAGTATTTT. Its protein is CASSLLGVSRVGTDTQYF.

This rearrangement joins TRBV28 to TRBJ1-1; D call uncertain. The CDR3 is made up of 16 amino acids. Germline V gives CDR1 MDHEN, CDR2 SYDVKM. With 3 bases removed from V and 1 base from J, the gap between germline ends came to 15 bases. The CDR3 region is CASSFGLYMGNTEAFF. In DNA, the CDR3 is TGTGCCAGCAGTTTCGGACTCTACATGGGGAACACTGAAGCTTTCTTT.

The chain employs TRBV12-5 and TRBJ2-2; a weak D match, TRBD2 (6 bases). Trimming removed 6 bases at V and 0 bases at J, with 11 bases between. Germline-derived CDR1 and CDR2 are LGHNT and FRNRAP. The CDR3 consists of 15 residues. CDR3 bases: TGTGCTAGTGGGGAGGGAGGTTCGAACACCGGGGAGCTGTTTTTT. It codes for CASGEGGSNTGELFF.

This chain joins TRBV7-2 and TRBJ2-5; D is ambiguous. Germline assignment: CDR1 SGHTA and CDR2 FQGNSA. The V and J ends lost 1 base and 4 bases respectively, with 13 bases between them. The CDR3 length is 15 residues. As DNA, the CDR3 is TGTGCCAGCAGCTTAGTGGGGAAGAGTGGAGAGACCCAGTACTTC. It encodes CASSLVGKSGETQYF. The whole variable domain, filled in from reference TRBV7-2 and TRBJ2-5, reads GAGVSQSPSNKVTEKGKDVELRCDPISGHTALYWYRQSLGQGLEFLIYFQGNSAPDKSGLPSDRFSAERTGGSVSTLTIQRTQQEDSAVYLCASSLVGKSGETQYFGPGTRLLVL.

This sequence joins TRBV9 and TRBJ1-3; D call uncertain. This CDR3 has 13 residues. Germline V gene sequence: CDR1 SGDLS, CDR2 YYNGEE. The V gene lost 2 bases and the J gene lost 0 bases, with 3 bases spanning the gap. The CDR3 is CASSVNSGNTIYF. The CDR3 region has the DNA TGTGCCAGCAGCGTGAACTCTGGAAACACCATATATTTT.

CDR3 bases: TGTGCCAGCAGTTTATTACAGGGGGGTTTGGGGCAGCCCCAGCATTTT. Translation: CASSLLQGGLGQPQHF. V is TRBV27 and J is TRBJ1-5; 8 bases agree with TRBD1. Per the germline V gene, CDR1 is MNHEY and CDR2 is SMNVEV (reference sequence). This CDR3 comprises 16 residues. Trimming at V came to 1 base and at J to 7 bases, leaving 9 bases not matched to a gene.

The rearrangement uses TRBV7-8 and TRBJ2-3; 7 bases are a match to TRBD2. After removal of 2 bases from V and 2 bases from J, the junction contained 7 bases not matched to a gene. The CDR3 is 16 amino acids. CDR1 and CDR2 (germline): SGHVS, FQNEAQ. The CDR3 DNA follows: TGTGCCAGCAGCTTAAGGGCGGGGGAACCCACAGATACGCAGTATTTT. Its protein is CASSLRAGEPTDTQYF.

The rearrangement joins TRBV11-1 to TRBJ2-4, with 8 bases fitting TRBD2. Germline loops: CDR1 SGHAT, CDR2 FQDESV (reference sequence). With V trimmed by 5 bases and J by 4 bases, 7 bases remained unmatched. The CDR3 runs to 15 residues. This CDR3 reads CASSPIERGKNIQYF. DNA for the CDR3: TGTGCCAGCAGCCCAATCGAGCGGGGGAAAAACATTCAGTACTTC.

The CDR3 bases are TGTGCCACCAGTGACAGGACCCAAAGTACAACCCAGCATTTT. As protein: CATSDRTQSTTQHF. V gene TRBV24-1 combines with J gene TRBJ1-5, with D uncertain. The V gene's germline CDR1 is KGHDR and CDR2 SFDVKD. The length of the CDR3 is 14 residues. V lost 4 bases, J lost 11 bases, and 17 bases lay in between.

The chain couples TRBV7-8 to TRBJ2-4; 8 bases are a match to TRBD1. The V gene end was trimmed by 5 bases and the J gene end by 7 bases; junction bases not matched to a gene: 7. CDR1 and CDR2 (germline): SGHVS, FQNEAQ. This CDR3 spans 14 amino acids. The CDR3 bases are TGTGCCAGCAGCCCCCCCGGACAGGGCAACATTCAGTACTTC. Protein: CASSPPGQGNIQYF.